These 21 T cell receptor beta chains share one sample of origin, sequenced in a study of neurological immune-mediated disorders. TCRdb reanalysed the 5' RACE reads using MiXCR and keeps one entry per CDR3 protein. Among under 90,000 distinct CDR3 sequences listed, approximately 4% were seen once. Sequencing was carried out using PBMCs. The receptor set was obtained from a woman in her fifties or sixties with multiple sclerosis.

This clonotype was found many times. The CDR3 protein is CASSYSATGYTF. For the CDR3, the DNA is TGTGCCAGCAGTTACTCGGCGACTGGCTACACCTTC. The V and J genes are TRBV6-5 and TRBJ1-2; unclear D gene. The CDR3 consists of 12 residues. The germline V gene encodes CDR1 MNHEY and CDR2 SVGAGI. Between the trimmed V and J ends, which lost 0 bases and 7 bases, there was a span of 6 bases.

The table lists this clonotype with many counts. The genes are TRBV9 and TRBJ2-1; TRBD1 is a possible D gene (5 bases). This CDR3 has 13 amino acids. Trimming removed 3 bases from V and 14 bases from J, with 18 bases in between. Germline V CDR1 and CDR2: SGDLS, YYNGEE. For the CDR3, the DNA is TGTGCCAGCAGCGCGGACACTTTGGCAAGGAAGTTCTTC. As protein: CASSADTLARKFF.

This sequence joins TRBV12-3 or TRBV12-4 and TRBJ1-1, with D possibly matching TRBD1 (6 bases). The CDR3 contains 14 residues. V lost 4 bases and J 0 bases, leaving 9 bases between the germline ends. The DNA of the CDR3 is TGTGCCAGCAGTTCGACAGGTTTGAACACTGAAGCTTTCTTT. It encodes CASSSTGLNTEAFF.

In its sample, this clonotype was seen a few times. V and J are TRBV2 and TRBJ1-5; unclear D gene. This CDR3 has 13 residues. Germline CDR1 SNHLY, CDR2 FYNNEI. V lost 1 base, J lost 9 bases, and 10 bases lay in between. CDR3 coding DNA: TGTGCCAGCAGTGAAGACCCTTTGCGGCCCCAGCATTTT. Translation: CASSEDPLRPQHF.

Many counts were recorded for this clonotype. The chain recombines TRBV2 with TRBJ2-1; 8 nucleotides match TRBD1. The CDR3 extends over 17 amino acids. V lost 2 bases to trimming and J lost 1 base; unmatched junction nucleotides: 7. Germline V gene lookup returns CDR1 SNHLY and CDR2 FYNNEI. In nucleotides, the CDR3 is TGTGCCAGCAGTGAAAAGTATCGACAGGGGTCCTACAATGAGCAGTTCTTC. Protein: CASSEKYRQGSYNEQFF.

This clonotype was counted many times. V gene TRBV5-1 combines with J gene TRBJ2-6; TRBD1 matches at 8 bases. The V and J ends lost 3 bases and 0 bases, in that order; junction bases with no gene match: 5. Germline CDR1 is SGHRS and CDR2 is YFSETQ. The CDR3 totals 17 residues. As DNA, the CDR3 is TGCGCCAGCAGCTCCAGGGGGCGCCGCTCTGGGGCCAACGTCCTGACTTTC. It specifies CASSSRGRRSGANVLTF.

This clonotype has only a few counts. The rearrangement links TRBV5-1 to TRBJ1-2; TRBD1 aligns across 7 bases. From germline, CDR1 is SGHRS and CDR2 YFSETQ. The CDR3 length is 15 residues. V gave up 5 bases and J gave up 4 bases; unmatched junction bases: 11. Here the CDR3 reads CASRLLEGGGYGYTF. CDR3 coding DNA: TGCGCCAGCAGGTTACTTGAAGGGGGCGGCTATGGCTACACCTTC.

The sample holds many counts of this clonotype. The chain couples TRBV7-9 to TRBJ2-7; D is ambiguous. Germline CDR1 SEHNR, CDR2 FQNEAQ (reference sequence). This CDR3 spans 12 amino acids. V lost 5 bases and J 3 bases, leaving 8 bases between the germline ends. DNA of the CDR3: TGTGCCAGCAGCGCCAACATCTACGAGCAGTACTTC. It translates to CASSANIYEQYF.

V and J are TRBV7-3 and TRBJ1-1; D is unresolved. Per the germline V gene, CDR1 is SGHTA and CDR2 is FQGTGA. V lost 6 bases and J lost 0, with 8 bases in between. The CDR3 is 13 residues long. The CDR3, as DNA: TGTGCCAGCAGAAAACAAATGAACACTGAAGCTTTCTTT. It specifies CASRKQMNTEAFF.

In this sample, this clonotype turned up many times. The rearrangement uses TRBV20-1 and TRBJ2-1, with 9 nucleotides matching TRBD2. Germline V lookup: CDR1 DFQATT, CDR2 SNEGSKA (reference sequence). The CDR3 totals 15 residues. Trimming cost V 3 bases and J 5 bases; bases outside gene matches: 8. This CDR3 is CSASLAGRVDNEQFF. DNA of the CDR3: TGCAGTGCTAGCCTAGCGGGGAGGGTTGACAATGAGCAGTTCTTC.

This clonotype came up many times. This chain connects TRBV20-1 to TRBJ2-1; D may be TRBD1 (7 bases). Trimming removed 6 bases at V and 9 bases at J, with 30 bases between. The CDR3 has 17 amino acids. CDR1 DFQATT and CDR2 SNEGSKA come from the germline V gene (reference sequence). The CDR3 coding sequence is TGCAGTGCCCTACCGGTGGAGGGGGCTAACGCTAGGAGTGAGCAGTTCTTC. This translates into CSALPVEGANARSEQFF.

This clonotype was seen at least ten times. CDR3 region: CSAARDRVSTIGQFF. CDR3 bases: TGCAGTGCTGCGCGGGACAGGGTTTCTACAATCGGGCAGTTCTTC. V usage is TRBV20-1 and J usage is TRBJ2-1; TRBD1 matches 9 bases. Germline V lookup: CDR1 DFQATT, CDR2 SNEGSKA (reference sequence). With 5 bases clipped from V and 12 bases from J, the junction kept 17 bases outside the gene matches. The CDR3 runs 15 residues.

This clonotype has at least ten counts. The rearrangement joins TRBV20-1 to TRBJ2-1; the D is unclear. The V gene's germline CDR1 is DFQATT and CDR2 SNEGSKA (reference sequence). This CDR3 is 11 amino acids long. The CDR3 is CSMSTDNEQFF. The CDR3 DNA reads TGCAGCATGAGCACTGACAATGAGCAGTTCTTC.

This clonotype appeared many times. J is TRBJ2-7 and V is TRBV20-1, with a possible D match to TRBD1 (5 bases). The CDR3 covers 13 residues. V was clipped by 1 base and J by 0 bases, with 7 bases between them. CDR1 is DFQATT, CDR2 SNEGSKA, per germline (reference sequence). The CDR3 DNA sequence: TGCAGTGCTAGAGGCAGGGTCTCCTACGAGCAGTACTTC. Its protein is CSARGRVSYEQYF.

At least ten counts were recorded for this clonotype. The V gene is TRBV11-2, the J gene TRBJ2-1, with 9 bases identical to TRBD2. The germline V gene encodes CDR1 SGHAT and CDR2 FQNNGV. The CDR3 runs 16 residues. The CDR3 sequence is CATRPLAGTSYNEQFF. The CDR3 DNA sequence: TGTGCTACTAGGCCTCTAGCGGGGACATCCTACAATGAGCAGTTCTTC.

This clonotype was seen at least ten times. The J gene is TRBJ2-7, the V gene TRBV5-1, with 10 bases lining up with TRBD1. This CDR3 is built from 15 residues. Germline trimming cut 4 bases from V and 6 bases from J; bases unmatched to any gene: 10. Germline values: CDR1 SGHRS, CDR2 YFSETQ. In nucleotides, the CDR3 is TGCGCCAGCAGCCTACGGGACAGGGGAGGCGGCGAGCAGTACTTC. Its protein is CASSLRDRGGGEQYF.

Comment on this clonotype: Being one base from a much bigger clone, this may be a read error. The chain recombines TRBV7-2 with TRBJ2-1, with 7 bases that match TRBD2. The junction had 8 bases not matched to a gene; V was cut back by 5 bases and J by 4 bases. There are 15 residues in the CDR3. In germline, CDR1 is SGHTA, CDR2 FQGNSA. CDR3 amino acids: CASSPSAGCYNEQFF. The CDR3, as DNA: TGTGCCAGCAGCCCCTCAGCGGGGTGTTACAATGAGCAGTTCTTC.

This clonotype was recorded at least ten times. CDR3 loop: CASSYSLKNTEAFF. The CDR3 DNA is TGTGCCAGCAGTTACTCCCTAAAGAACACTGAAGCTTTCTTT. The V call is TRBV6-2 or TRBV6-3, the J call TRBJ1-1; D gene ambiguous. CDR1 and CDR2 (germline): MNHEY, SVGEGT. The CDR3 runs to 14 residues. Trimming removed 0 bases from V and 1 base from J, with 6 bases in between.

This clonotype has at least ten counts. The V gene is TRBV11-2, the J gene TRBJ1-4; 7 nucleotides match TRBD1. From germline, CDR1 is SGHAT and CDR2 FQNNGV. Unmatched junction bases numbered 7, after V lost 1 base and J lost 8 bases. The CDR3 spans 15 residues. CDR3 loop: CASSLARGPEEKLFF. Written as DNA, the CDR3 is TGTGCCAGCAGCTTAGCTAGGGGGCCGGAGGAAAAACTGTTTTTT.

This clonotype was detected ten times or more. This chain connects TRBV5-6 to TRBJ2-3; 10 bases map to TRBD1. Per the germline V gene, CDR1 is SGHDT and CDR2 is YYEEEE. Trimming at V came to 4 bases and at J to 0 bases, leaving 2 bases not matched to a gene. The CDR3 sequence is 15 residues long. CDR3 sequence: CASSEGQGSTDTQYF. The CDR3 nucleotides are TGTGCCAGCAGCGAGGGACAGGGGAGCACAGATACGCAGTATTTT.

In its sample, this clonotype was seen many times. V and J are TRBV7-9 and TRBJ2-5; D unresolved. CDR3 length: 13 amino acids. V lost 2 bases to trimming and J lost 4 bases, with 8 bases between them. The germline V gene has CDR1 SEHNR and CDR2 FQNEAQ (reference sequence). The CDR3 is CASSLLSAETQYF. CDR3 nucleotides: TGTGCCAGCAGCTTATTAAGCGCAGAGACCCAGTACTTC.